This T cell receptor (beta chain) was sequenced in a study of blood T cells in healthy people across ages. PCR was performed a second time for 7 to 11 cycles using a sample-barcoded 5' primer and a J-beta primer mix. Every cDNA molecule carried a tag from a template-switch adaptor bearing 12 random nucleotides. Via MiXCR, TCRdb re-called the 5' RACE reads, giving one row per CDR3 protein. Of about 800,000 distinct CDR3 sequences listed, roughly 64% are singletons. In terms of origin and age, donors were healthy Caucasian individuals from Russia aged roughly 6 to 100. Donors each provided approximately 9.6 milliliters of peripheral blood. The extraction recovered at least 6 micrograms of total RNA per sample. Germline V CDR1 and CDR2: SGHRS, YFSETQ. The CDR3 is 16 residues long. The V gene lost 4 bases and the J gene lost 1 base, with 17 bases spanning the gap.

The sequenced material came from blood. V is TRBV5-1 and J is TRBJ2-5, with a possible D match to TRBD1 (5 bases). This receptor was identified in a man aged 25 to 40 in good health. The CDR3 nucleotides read TGCGCCAGCAGCCATGGCTCGACAGCGAGCCAAGAGACCCAGTACTTC. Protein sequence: CASSHGSTASQETQYF.